The rows below give T cell receptor beta chains drawn from one sample of a study of blood T cell repertoires in COVID-19. Produced via immunoSEQ multiplex PCR; TCRdb's table is partial and in-frame only. The sample shows about 98,000 clones, 87% of them seen only once. Sequenced: peripheral blood. The source of these receptors is a man aged 70 or older with acute or convalescent COVID-19. CDR3s include the opening cysteine and the closing phenylalanine or tryptophan. The D gene is left open where the match is weak. Clone size is stated in some rows and not others, as once, few, many or a class when expanded.

v_gene	d_gene	j_gene	abundance	CDR3aa	CDR3nt
TRBV28	TRBD1	TRBJ1-2	few	CASSFPEGAHRYGYTF	TGTGCCAGCAGTTTTCCCGAGGGGGCTCACCGGTATGGCTACACCTTC
TRBV10-2	TRBD1	TRBJ2-7	-	CASSESPGTGGRYEQYF	TGCGCCAGCAGTGAGTCCCCCGGGACAGGGGGAAGGTACGAGCAGTACTTC
TRBV6-6	TRBD1	TRBJ1-2	-	CASRFDRADYGYTF	TGTGCCAGCAGGTTCGACAGGGCTGACTATGGCTACACCTTC
TRBV6-1	TRBD2	TRBJ2-3	-	CASSESRTSGGTDTQYF	TGTGCCAGCAGTGAATCTCGGACTAGCGGGGGCACAGATACGCAGTATTTT
TRBV19	TRBD1	TRBJ1-1	-	CASRDRGSTEAFF	TGTGCCAGCAGAGACAGGGGAAGCACTGAAGCTTTCTTT
TRBV6-2/TRBV6-3	-	TRBJ1-2	few	CASSSGGGYGYTF	TGTGCCAGCAGTTCGGGGGGCGGTTATGGCTACACCTTC
TRBV3-1/TRBV3-2	TRBD2	TRBJ2-1	-	CASRPWSGGETYNEQFF	TGTGCCAGCAGGCCTTGGAGCGGGGGGGAGACCTACAATGAGCAGTTCTTC
TRBV19	-	TRBJ2-2	-	CASSIGLTNTGELFF	TGTGCCAGTAGTATAGGCCTAACGAACACCGGGGAGCTGTTTTTT
TRBV19	TRBD2	TRBJ2-2	-	CASSIGGGDTGELFF	TGTGCCAGTAGTATCGGGGGAGGGGACACCGGGGAGCTGTTTTTT
TRBV2	TRBD1	TRBJ2-5	-	CASSAEKGQKKGTQYF	TGTGCCAGCAGTGCAGAAAAGGGACAGAAAAAGGGGACCCAGTACTTC
TRBV9	-	TRBJ1-1	-	CASSVTQGGGNTEAFF	TGTGCCAGCAGCGTAACACAGGGCGGCGGGAACACTGAAGCTTTCTTT
TRBV5-5	TRBD2	TRBJ2-3	-	CASSLGEGYGDTQYF	TGTGCCAGCAGCTTGGGGGAGGGGTATGGAGATACGCAGTATTTT
TRBV28	-	TRBJ1-3	-	CASTDLGGNTIYF	TGTGCCAGCACAGACCTCGGGGGAAACACCATATATTTT
TRBV14	-	TRBJ2-7	-	CASSQDSGLSYEQYF	TGTGCCAGCAGCCAAGATTCAGGGCTCTCCTACGAGCAGTACTTC
TRBV9	-	TRBJ1-6	-	CASSVEPGGHSPLHF	TGTGCCAGCAGCGTAGAGCCTGGGGGCCATTCACCCCTCCACTTT
TRBV5-5	-	TRBJ1-4	-	CASSLEGGPTTNEKLFF	TGTGCCAGCAGCTTGGAGGGGGGGCCCACAACTAATGAAAAACTGTTTTTT
TRBV5-4	-	TRBJ2-5	few	CASSSPVEQETQYF	TGTGCCAGCAGCTCCCCGGTAGAGCAAGAGACCCAGTACTTC
TRBV11-3	TRBD1	TRBJ1-6	once	CASSAGTGDSPLHF	TGTGCCAGCAGCGCCGGGACAGGGGACTCACCCCTCCACTTT
TRBV10-2	-	TRBJ1-1	-	CASSYPDSEAFF	TGCGCCAGCTCTTATCCGGACAGTGAAGCTTTCTTT
TRBV7-8	-	TRBJ1-1	-	CASSPGGLGEAFF	TGTGCCAGCAGCCCCGGGGGTCTGGGGGAAGCTTTCTTT
TRBV14	TRBD2	TRBJ2-1	-	CASSPLAGGDYNEQFF	TGTGCCAGCAGCCCGTTAGCGGGGGGGGACTACAATGAGCAGTTCTTC
TRBV12-5	-	TRBJ1-6	-	CASGLVTFGENNSPLHF	TGTGCTAGTGGTTTGGTAACGTTCGGGGAGAATAATTCACCCCTCCACTTT
TRBV5-7	-	TRBJ1-4	-	CASSLLTGANEKLFF	TGTGCCAGCAGCTTGCTCACCGGGGCTAATGAAAAACTGTTTTTT
TRBV7-2	TRBD1	TRBJ2-2	-	CASSWRQGGTGELFF	TGTGCCAGCAGCTGGAGACAGGGTGGTACCGGGGAGCTGTTTTTT
TRBV14	-	TRBJ1-2	-	CASSQEETYGYTF	TGTGCCAGCAGCCAAGAGGAGACGTATGGCTACACCTTC
TRBV6-5	TRBD2	TRBJ2-1	-	CASSLGLAGYNEQFF	TGTGCCAGCAGCCTCGGACTAGCGGGGTACAATGAGCAGTTCTTC
TRBV6-4	TRBD2	TRBJ2-3	-	CASSRDYQADTQYF	TGTGCCAGCAGTCGGGACTACCAGGCAGATACGCAGTATTTT
TRBV2	-	TRBJ1-2	-	CASRRGNYGYTF	TGTGCCAGCAGGCGGGGGAACTATGGCTACACCTTC
TRBV11-2	TRBD2	TRBJ2-5	-	CASSLSRTSGGTQYF	TGTGCCAGCAGCTTATCTCGGACTAGCGGGGGGACCCAGTACTTC
TRBV6-6	TRBD1	TRBJ1-5	-	CASSYRDREQPQHF	TGTGCCAGCAGTTACAGGGACAGGGAGCAGCCCCAGCATTTT
TRBV3-1/TRBV3-2	TRBD1	TRBJ1-1	-	CASSYQRSSDRGVYRLLNTEAFF	TGTGCCAGCAGCTACCAAAGATCTTCGGACAGGGGGGTATATCGTCTATTGAACACTGAAGCTTTCTTT
TRBV14	-	TRBJ2-6	few	CASSQVGSGVRGANVLTF	TGTGCCAGCAGCCAAGTAGGGTCAGGGGTAAGGGGGGCCAACGTCCTGACTTTC
TRBV28	TRBD1	TRBJ1-6	-	CACTGGDNSPLHF	TGTGCCTGCACAGGGGGCGATAATTCACCCCTCCACTTT
TRBV3-1/TRBV3-2	-	TRBJ1-2	-	CASSHRQDRYGYTF	TGTGCCAGCAGCCACCGACAGGATCGCTATGGCTACACCTTC
TRBV27	-	TRBJ2-2	-	CASSLSRNTGELFF	TGTGCCAGCAGTCTTAGCCGGAACACCGGGGAGCTGTTTTTT
TRBV10-2	-	TRBJ1-4	-	CASSDAWGRGNEKLFF	TGCGCCAGCAGTGATGCCTGGGGGCGAGGTAATGAAAAACTGTTTTTT
TRBV29-1	TRBD2	TRBJ2-5	-	CSVRLAGGETQYF	TGCAGCGTTCGACTAGCGGGGGGAGAGACCCAGTACTTC
TRBV14	TRBD2	TRBJ2-2	-	CASSPGGGTGELFF	TGTGCCAGCAGCCCCGGGGGAGGGACCGGGGAGCTGTTTTTT
TRBV4-1	-	TRBJ1-5	-	CASSQVPTGLGPQHF	TGCGCCAGCAGCCAAGTTCCGACAGGTCTAGGGCCCCAGCATTTT
TRBV11-1	-	TRBJ1-4	-	CASSRERNEKLFF	TGTGCCAGCAGTCGCGAGAGGAATGAAAAACTGTTTTTT
TRBV5-1	TRBD2	TRBJ2-1	-	CASSQGLAGGNEQFF	TGCGCCAGCAGCCAGGGACTAGCGGGGGGGAATGAGCAGTTCTTC
TRBV19	-	TRBJ1-2	-	CASSSGGFGYTF	TGTGCCAGTAGTTCAGGAGGGTTCGGCTACACCTTC
TRBV3-1/TRBV3-2	TRBD2	TRBJ2-3	-	CASSHTSGGPSGTDTQYF	TGTGCCAGCAGCCACACTAGCGGGGGGCCCTCTGGCACAGATACGCAGTATTTT
TRBV7-9	TRBD1	TRBJ1-1	once	CASSLEGARGQSEAFF	TGTGCCAGCAGCTTAGAGGGAGCCAGGGGGCAAAGTGAAGCTTTCTTT